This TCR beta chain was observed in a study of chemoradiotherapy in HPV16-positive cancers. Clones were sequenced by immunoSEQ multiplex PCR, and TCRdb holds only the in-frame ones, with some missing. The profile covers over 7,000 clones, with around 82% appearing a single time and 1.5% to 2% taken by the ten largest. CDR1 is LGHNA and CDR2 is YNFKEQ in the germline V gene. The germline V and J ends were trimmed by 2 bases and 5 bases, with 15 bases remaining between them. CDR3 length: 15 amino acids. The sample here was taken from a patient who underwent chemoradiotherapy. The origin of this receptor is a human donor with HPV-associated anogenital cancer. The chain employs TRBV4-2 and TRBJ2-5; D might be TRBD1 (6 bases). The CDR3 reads CASSQSRGQVETQYF. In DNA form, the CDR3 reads TGTGCCAGCAGCCAAAGCAGGGGCCAGGTGGAGACCCAGTACTTC.